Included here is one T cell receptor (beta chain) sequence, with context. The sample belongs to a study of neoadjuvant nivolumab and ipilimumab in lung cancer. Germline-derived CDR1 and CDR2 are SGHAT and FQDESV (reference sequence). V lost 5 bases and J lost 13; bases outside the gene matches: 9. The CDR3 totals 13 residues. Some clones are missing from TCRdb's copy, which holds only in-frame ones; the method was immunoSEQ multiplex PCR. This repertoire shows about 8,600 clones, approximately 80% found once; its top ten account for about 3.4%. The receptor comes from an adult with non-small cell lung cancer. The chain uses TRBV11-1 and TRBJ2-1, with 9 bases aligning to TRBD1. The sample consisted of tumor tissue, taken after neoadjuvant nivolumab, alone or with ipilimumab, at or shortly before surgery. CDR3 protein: CASSLNTGGVQFF. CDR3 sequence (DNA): TGTGCCAGCAGCCTAAACACAGGGGGCGTTCAGTTCTTC.